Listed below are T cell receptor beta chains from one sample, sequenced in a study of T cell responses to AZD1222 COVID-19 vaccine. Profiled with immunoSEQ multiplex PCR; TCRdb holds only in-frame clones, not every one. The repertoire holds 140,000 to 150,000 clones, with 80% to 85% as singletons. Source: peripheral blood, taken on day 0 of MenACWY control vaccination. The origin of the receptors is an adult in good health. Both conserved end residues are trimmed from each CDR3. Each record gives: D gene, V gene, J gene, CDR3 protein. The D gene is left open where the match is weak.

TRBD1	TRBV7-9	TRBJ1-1	ASRQTGGTEAF
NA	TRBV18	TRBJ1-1	ASSPQGSGPTPNTEAF
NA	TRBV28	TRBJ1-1	ASSSSPTGYTEAF
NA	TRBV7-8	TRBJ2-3	ASSFFNTDTQY
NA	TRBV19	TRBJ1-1	ASQKGGTEAF
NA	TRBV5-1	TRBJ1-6	ASRDERSGSSYNSPLH
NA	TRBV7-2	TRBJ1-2	ASSLRGYYGYT
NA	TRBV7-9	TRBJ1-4	ASSRGEKLF
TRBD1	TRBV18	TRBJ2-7	ASSPSQGAYEQY
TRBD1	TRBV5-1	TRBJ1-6	ASSLGQGGNNSPLH
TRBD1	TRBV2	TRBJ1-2	ASTGTGASYGYT
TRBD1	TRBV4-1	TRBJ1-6	ASSQGTGGSPLH
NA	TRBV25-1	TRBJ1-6	ASSGSGGTPLH
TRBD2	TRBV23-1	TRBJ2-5	ASRLAGGPGQETQY
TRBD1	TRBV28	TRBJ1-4	ASSSGTANEKLF
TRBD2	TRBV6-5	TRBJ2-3	ASSYSSGGASDTQY
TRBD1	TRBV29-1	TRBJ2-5	SASAGTVLWEETQY
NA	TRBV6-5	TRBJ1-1	ASSYSYTVTEAF
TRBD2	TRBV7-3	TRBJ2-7	ASSDGRGHEQY
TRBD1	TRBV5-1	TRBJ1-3	ASSPSGQGHGNTIY
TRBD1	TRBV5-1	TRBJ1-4	ASSSSGTGSGKLF
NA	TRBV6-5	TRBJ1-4	ASRKANEKLF
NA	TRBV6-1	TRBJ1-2	ASSEGTNYPPYGYT
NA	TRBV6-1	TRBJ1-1	ASSEATQKNTEAF
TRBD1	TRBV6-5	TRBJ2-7	ASRVRGHSGEQY